This T cell receptor beta chain was captured in a study of blood T cell repertoires in COVID-19. Turning to the study itself: From the United States, Italy and Spain came samples of acute and convalescent COVID-19. T cells, B-cell-depleted T cells, or PBMCs supplied cDNA or gDNA.

As processed by the authors: Using reference gene primer amplification, nucleated cell counts were estimated. Here immunoSEQ multiplex PCR was the method, and the copy in TCRdb shows in-frame clones only, minus some. V and J calls and clone size are as listed in that table; D and trimming were resolved from the DNA. Among 210,000 or so clones listed, 80% to 90% were seen once. This CDR3 is built from 14 residues. After removal of 4 bases from V and 2 bases from J, the junction contained 5 bases not matched to a gene. Germline CDR1 and CDR2: SGHRS and YFSETQ. The V call is TRBV5-1, the J call TRBJ2-5; 7 bases align to TRBD1. The sequencing sample was made of peripheral blood. This clonotype was sampled from a woman in her 50s with active or convalescent COVID-19. The CDR3 bases are TGCGCCAGCAGCCGGGACAGTATTCAAGAGACCCAGTACTTC. Its protein product is CASSRDSIQETQYF. Supplemented by reference TRBV5-1 and TRBJ2-5, the full variable domain reads KAGVTQTPRYLIKTRGQQVTLSCSPISGHRSVSWYQQTPGQGLQFLFEYFSETQRNKGNFPGRFSGRQFSNSRSEMNVSTLELGDSALYLCASSRDSIQETQYFGPGTRLLVL.